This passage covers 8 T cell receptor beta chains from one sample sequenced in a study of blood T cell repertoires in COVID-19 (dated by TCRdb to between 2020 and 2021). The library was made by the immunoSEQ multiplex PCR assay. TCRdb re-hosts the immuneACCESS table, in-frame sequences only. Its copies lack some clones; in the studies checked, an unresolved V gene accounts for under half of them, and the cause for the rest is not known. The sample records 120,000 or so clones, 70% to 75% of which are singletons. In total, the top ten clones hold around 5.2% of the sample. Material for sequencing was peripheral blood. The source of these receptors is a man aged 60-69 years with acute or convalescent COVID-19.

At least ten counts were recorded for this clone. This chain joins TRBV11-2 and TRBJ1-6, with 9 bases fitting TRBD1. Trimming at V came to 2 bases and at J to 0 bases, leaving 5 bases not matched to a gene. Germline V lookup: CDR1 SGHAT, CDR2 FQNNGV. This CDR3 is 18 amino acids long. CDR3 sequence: CASSLRQGGSSYNSPLHF. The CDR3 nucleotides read TGTGCCAGCAGCTTACGACAGGGGGGGAGCTCCTATAATTCACCCCTCCACTTT.

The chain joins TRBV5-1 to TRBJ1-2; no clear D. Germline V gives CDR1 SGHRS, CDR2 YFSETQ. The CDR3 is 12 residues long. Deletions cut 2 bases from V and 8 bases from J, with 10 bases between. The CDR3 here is CASSFGPLGYTF. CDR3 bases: TGCGCCAGCAGCTTTGGGCCTCTCGGCTACACCTTC.

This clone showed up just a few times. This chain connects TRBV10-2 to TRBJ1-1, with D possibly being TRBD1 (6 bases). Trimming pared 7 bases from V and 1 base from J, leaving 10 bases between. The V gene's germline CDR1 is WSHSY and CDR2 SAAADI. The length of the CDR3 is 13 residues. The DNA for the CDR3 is TGCGCCAGCACCAGGGGCGAGAACACTGAAGCTTTCTTT. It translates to CASTRGENTEAFF.

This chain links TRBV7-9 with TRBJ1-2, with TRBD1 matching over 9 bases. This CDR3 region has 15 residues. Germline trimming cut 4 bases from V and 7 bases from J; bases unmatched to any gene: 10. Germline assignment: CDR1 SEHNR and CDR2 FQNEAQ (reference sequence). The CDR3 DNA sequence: TGTGCCAGCAGCTCTAACAACACAGGGGGCAGTGGCTACACCTTC. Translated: CASSSNNTGGSGYTF.

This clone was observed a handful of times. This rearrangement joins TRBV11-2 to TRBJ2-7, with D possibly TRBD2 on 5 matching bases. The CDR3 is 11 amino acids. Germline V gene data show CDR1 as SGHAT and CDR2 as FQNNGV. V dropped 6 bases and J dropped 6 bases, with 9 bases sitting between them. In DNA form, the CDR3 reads TGTGCCAGCAGACGGGATGCCGAGCAGTACTTC. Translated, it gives CASRRDAEQYF. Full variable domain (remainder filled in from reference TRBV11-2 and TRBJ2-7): EAGVAQSPRYKIIEKRQSVAFWCNPISGHATLYWYQQILGQGPKLLIQFQNNGVVDDSQLPKDRFSAERLKGVDSTLKIQPAKLEDSAVYLCASRRDAEQYFGPGTRLTVT.

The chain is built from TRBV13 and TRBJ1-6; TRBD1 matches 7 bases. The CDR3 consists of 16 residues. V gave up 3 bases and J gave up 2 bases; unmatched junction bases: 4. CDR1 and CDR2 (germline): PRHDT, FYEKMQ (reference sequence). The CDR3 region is CASSFSGTAYNSPLHF. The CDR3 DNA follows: TGTGCCAGCAGCTTTTCCGGGACAGCCTATAATTCACCCCTCCACTTT. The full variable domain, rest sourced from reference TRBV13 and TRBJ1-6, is AAGVIQSPRHLIKEKRETATLKCYPIPRHDTVYWYQQGPGQDPQFLISFYEKMQSDKGSIPDRFSAQQFSDYHSELNMSSLELGDSALYFCASSFSGTAYNSPLHFGNGTRLTVT.

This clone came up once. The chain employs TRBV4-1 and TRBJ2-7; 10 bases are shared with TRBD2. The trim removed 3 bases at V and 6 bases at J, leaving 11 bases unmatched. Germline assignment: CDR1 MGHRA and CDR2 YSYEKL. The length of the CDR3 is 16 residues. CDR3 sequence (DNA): TGCGCCAGCAGCCACCACCTCCAGCGGGGGGGCACCGAGCAGTACTTC. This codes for CASSHHLQRGGTEQYF.

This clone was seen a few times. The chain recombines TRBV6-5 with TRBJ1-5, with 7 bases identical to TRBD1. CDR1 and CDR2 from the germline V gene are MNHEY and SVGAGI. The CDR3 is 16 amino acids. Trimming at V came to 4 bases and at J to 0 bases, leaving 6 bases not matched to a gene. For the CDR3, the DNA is TGTGCCAGCAGTTTTTCGGGACAGCATAGCAATCAGCCCCAGCATTTT. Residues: CASSFSGQHSNQPQHF.